Each of the 21 T cell receptor beta chains below was sequenced from the same sample in a study of T cell responses to AZD1222 COVID-19 vaccine. Repertoires were generated with immunoSEQ multiplex PCR, while TCRdb's copy carries only in-frame clones and drops some. The sample lists 160,000 or so clones; roughly nine tenths were seen once. Source: peripheral blood, taken 28 days after the second AZD1222 dose. The receptors derive from an adult who received the AZD1222 COVID-19 vaccine.

The rearrangement uses TRBV5-4 and TRBJ2-2, with a possible D match to TRBD2 (5 bases). This CDR3 has 16 residues. V was cut by 0 bases and J by 4 bases, with 13 bases left in between. Germline V CDR1 and CDR2: SGHNT, YYREEE (reference sequence). The CDR3 sequence: CASSLETGSSTGELFF. The CDR3 DNA follows: TGTGCCAGCAGCTTGGAGACGGGGAGCAGCACCGGGGAGCTGTTTTTT.

The chain combines TRBV27 with TRBJ2-5, with D unclear. Germline V gene sequence: CDR1 MNHEY, CDR2 SMNVEV (reference sequence). This CDR3 spans 13 amino acids. V lost 4 bases, J lost 4 bases, and 10 bases lay in between. Here the CDR3 DNA reads TGTGCCAGCAGTTGGGCACAAGGAGAGACCCAGTACTTC. Its translation is CASSWAQGETQYF.

The chain is built from TRBV7-9 and TRBJ1-2; D ambiguous. The CDR3 consists of 15 residues. V lost 0 bases and J lost 4, with 12 bases in between. Germline V lookup: CDR1 SEHNR, CDR2 FQNEAQ (reference sequence). The CDR3 DNA sequence: TGTGCCAGCAGCTTAGCGATCCACCGGCCCTATGGCTACACCTTC. Its translation is CASSLAIHRPYGYTF.

This chain uses TRBV28 with TRBJ2-3, with D unresolved. This CDR3 is 15 amino acids long. The V end lost 3 bases, the J end lost 0 bases, and 10 bases lay between the germline ends. Germline V gives CDR1 MDHEN, CDR2 SYDVKM. CDR3 in amino acids: CASSFRKASTDTQYF. In DNA form, the CDR3 reads TGTGCCAGCAGTTTTAGGAAAGCTAGCACAGATACGCAGTATTTT.

This chain joins TRBV6-5 and TRBJ2-5; either TRBD1 or TRBD2 may fit D (6 bases each). The V gene's germline CDR1 is MNHEY and CDR2 SVGAGI. CDR3 length equals 15 residues. V lost 7 bases to trimming and J lost 1 base, with 16 bases between them. CDR3 in DNA: TGTGCCAGCAAGGGGGGCCTGACATTCCAAGAGACCCAGTACTTC. It specifies CASKGGLTFQETQYF.

The rearrangement joins TRBV2 to TRBJ1-6; D gene uncertain. The CDR3 totals 14 residues. Germline loops: CDR1 SNHLY, CDR2 FYNNEI. V was shortened by 7 bases and J by 9 bases, with 16 bases between the two germline ends. CDR3 DNA: TGTGCCAGCACCAAGGACTCCATTGGTTCACCCCTCCACTTT. This sequence encodes CASTKDSIGSPLHF.

This clone was seen once. The rearrangement uses TRBV18 and TRBJ2-2, with 7 bases matching TRBD1. The CDR3 has 15 amino acids. Germline V lookup: CDR1 KGHSH, CDR2 LQKENI. After removal of 1 base from V and 5 bases from J, the junction contained 4 bases not matched to a gene. The CDR3 sequence is CASSPQGAQTGELFF. The CDR3 coding sequence is TGTGCCAGCTCACCACAGGGGGCGCAAACCGGGGAGCTGTTTTTT.

Written as DNA, the CDR3 is TGTGCCAGCAGCCCGACGACAGGGGCCGCAACTAATGAAAAACTGTTTTTT. This gives the protein CASSPTTGAATNEKLFF. The V call is TRBV7-8, the J call TRBJ1-4; 8 bases map to TRBD1. V shed 5 bases, J shed 0 bases, and the junction held 8 bases outside the gene matches. Germline CDR1 SGHVS, CDR2 FQNEAQ. The CDR3 is 17 amino acids.

V usage is TRBV3-1 (or the pseudogene TRBV3-2) and J usage is TRBJ1-1; D possibly corresponds to TRBD1 (6 bases). The CDR3 length is 14 residues. The V and J ends lost 3 bases and 4 bases respectively, with 12 bases between them. Germline V gene sequence: CDR1 LGHDT, CDR2 YNNKEL (reference sequence). CDR3 sequence reads: CASSQGRGATEAFF. In nucleotides, the CDR3 is TGTGCCAGCAGCCAGGGGAGGGGGGCCACTGAAGCTTTCTTT.

This chain uses TRBV5-1 with TRBJ1-1, with D maybe TRBD1 (5 bases). CDR1 SGHRS and CDR2 YFSETQ come from the germline V gene. The CDR3 sequence is 14 residues long. Trimming left V 0 bases short and J 6 bases short, with 12 bases between. CDR3 nucleotide sequence: TGCGCCAGCAGCTTGGACGGCAGGGAGGCTGAAGCTTTCTTT. Translating gives CASSLDGREAEAFF.

The rearrangement joins TRBV9 to TRBJ1-2, with a possible D match to TRBD1 (5 bases). This CDR3 has 15 residues. Trimming stripped 0 bases from V and 8 bases from J, with 17 bases between. Germline CDR1 and CDR2: SGDLS and YYNGEE. The CDR3 DNA sequence: TGTGCCAGCAGCGTAGGACCCGACAGTCTTAGAGGCTACACCTTC. It yields the protein CASSVGPDSLRGYTF.

The chain has TRBV5-1 and TRBJ1-1; D is ambiguous. The germline CDR1 and CDR2 sequences are SGHRS and YFSETQ. Trimming stripped 2 bases from V and 9 bases from J, with 8 bases between. CDR3 length: 11 residues. CDR3 amino acids: CASSLGLKAFF. The CDR3 nucleotides read TGCGCCAGCAGCTTAGGACTGAAAGCTTTCTTT.

V usage is TRBV6-5 and J usage is TRBJ1-1; possibly TRBD1 for D (6 bases). Trimming pared 6 bases from V and 9 bases from J, leaving 11 bases between. Germline CDR1 is MNHEY and CDR2 is SVGAGI. The CDR3 has 11 residues. CDR3 DNA: TGTGCCAGCAGACACGGACAGAAAGCTTTCTTT. This encodes CASRHGQKAFF.

The chain has TRBV11-2 and TRBJ1-2; 10 bases agree with TRBD1. V shed 1 base and J 8 bases; nucleotides not matched to a gene: 7. The CDR3 sequence is 15 residues long. Germline V gives CDR1 SGHAT, CDR2 FQNNGV. The CDR3 DNA sequence: TGTGCCAGCAGCTTAGGCCCGGGACAGGGGCGAGGCTACACCTTC. Translation gives CASSLGPGQGRGYTF.

This chain links TRBV20-1 with TRBJ2-2; possible D gene TRBD2, 5 bases. Per the germline V gene, CDR1 is DFQATT and CDR2 is SNEGSKA (reference sequence). The CDR3 totals 11 residues. V shed 5 bases and J shed 5 bases, with 6 bases lying between them. The CDR3 sequence: CSARTTGELFF. DNA for the CDR3: TGCAGTGCTCGGACTACCGGGGAGCTGTTTTTT.

The chain joins TRBV6-1 to TRBJ1-5; 7 positions agree with TRBD1. V shed 4 bases and J 3 bases; nucleotides not matched to a gene: 12. There are 17 residues in the CDR3. Germline V gene lookup returns CDR1 MNHNS and CDR2 SASEGT. In nucleotides, the CDR3 is TGTGCCAGCAGTGTATTAGGGGGCAGCCCCTTCAATCAGCCCCAGCATTTT. This gives the protein CASSVLGGSPFNQPQHF.

The J gene is TRBJ1-1, the V gene TRBV11-2, with D unresolved. The V end was cut by 5 bases, the J end by 6 bases, with 10 bases between. CDR1 is SGHAT, CDR2 FQNNGV, per germline. The CDR3 extends over 12 amino acids. This chain's CDR3 is CASSTSVAEAFF. The DNA of the CDR3 is TGTGCCAGCAGCACTAGTGTCGCTGAAGCTTTCTTT.

The chain couples TRBV6-2 or TRBV6-3 to TRBJ2-3, with 10 bases fitting TRBD2. The germline CDR1 and CDR2 sequences are MNHEY and SVGEGT. V was clipped by 4 bases and J by 0 bases; unmatched bases: 10. CDR3 size: 18 residues. The DNA for the CDR3 is TGTGCCAGCAGTTCCCCGCTAGCGGGGGTTACTAGCACAGATACGCAGTATTTT. This encodes CASSSPLAGVTSTDTQYF.

This clone was observed a handful of times. The chain uses TRBV5-6 and TRBJ2-1, with D hard to call. Trimming removed 1 base from V and 5 bases from J, with 7 bases in between. The germline gives CDR1 SGHDT, CDR2 YYEEEE. This CDR3 has 13 residues. The CDR3 loop reads CASSLPRNNEQFF. The CDR3 DNA reads TGTGCCAGCAGCTTGCCCAGAAACAATGAGCAGTTCTTC.

The chain recombines TRBV19 with TRBJ1-1; D possibly corresponds to TRBD1 (6 bases). CDR3 length equals 15 residues. The V end was cut by 6 bases, the J end by 1 base, with 15 bases between. Looked up from germline, CDR1 is LNHDA and CDR2 is SQIVND (reference sequence). The CDR3 DNA is TGTGCCAGTAGGAACAGGGTTGTACGGAACACTGAAGCTTTCTTT. It translates to CASRNRVVRNTEAFF. Variable domain in full (rest from reference TRBV19 and TRBJ1-1): DGGITQSPKYLFRKEGQNVTLSCEQNLNHDAMYWYRQDPGQGLRLIYYSQIVNDFQKGDIAEGYSVSREKKESFPLTVTSAQKNPTAFYLCASRNRVVRNTEAFFGQGTRLTVV.

On this clone itself: Sequence at one end of the junction differs from germline and may be a read error. The chain has TRBV7-7 and TRBJ2-7, with TRBD1 matching 8 bases. Germline V gene sequence: CDR1 SSHAT, CDR2 FNYEAQ (reference sequence). The CDR3 totals 13 residues. This CDR3 is CASSFGQGGEQYF. The CDR3 nucleotides read TGTGCTAGCAGCTTCGGACAGGGTGGCGAGCAGTACTTC.